One sample yielded the 24 T cell receptor beta chains listed below, sequenced in a study of CD8 T cell repertoires and HIV-1 epitope variants. For these TCRs, the target antigens are not known. The repertoire was sequenced with immunoSEQ multiplex PCR; TCRdb's copy has only in-frame clones and lacks some. The data contain more than 4,500 clones, about two thirds of them singletons. The sequenced sample was cultured CD8+ T cells derived from PBMCs. These receptors came from a male donor with HIV.

J is TRBJ1-3 and V is TRBV5-6; D possibly corresponds to TRBD1 (5 bases). CDR3 length: 15 residues. Germline CDR1 is SGHDT and CDR2 is YYEEEE. V was clipped by 2 bases and J by 3 bases, with 12 bases between them. The DNA for the CDR3 is TGTGCCAGCAGCTTCAGGGCGTCGGGTGGAAACACCATATATTTT. Amino acids: CASSFRASGGNTIYF. The full variable domain, with the rest looked up from reference TRBV5-6 and TRBJ1-3, is DAGVTQSPTHLIKTRGQQVTLRCSPKSGHDTVSWYQQALGQGPQFIFQYYEEEERQRGNFPDRFSGHQFPNYSSELNVNALLLGDSALYLCASSFRASGGNTIYFGEGSWLTVV.

The chain joins TRBV7-9 to TRBJ2-6; 8 bases map to TRBD1. Germline trimming cut 4 bases from V and 0 bases from J; bases unmatched to any gene: 11. Germline CDR1 is SEHNR and CDR2 is FQNEAQ (reference sequence). This CDR3 has 19 amino acids. The CDR3 sequence: CASSSTGASLSSGANVLTF. In DNA form, the CDR3 reads TGTGCCAGCAGCTCGACAGGGGCCTCACTGAGCTCTGGGGCCAACGTCCTGACTTTC.

The chain combines TRBV7-9 with TRBJ2-1; D unclear. The CDR3 sequence is 12 residues long. Trimming cost V 5 bases and J 7 bases, with 9 bases left between them. Germline V gives CDR1 SEHNR, CDR2 FQNEAQ (reference sequence). CDR3 nucleotides: TGTGCCAGCAGCCCCCTCTGGAATGAGCAGTTCTTC. Amino acids: CASSPLWNEQFF.

This clone was seen a few times. The chain employs TRBV5-6 and TRBJ2-2; D perhaps matches TRBD2 (6 bases). Trimming removed 6 bases from V and 4 bases from J, with 13 bases in between. The CDR3 runs to 14 residues. Per the germline V gene, CDR1 is SGHDT and CDR2 is YYEEEE. The CDR3 region has the DNA TGTGCCAGCACCTGGGGGGAGTCCACCGGGGAGCTGTTTTTT. Its protein product is CASTWGESTGELFF.

This clone was seen once. The V call is TRBV7-3, the J call TRBJ1-1; the D is unclear. The V end was cut by 3 bases, the J end by 0 bases, with 5 bases between. The CDR3 covers 13 residues. Germline lookup yields CDR1 SGHTA and CDR2 FQGTGA. CDR3: CASSFQMNTEAFF. The CDR3 nucleotides read TGTGCCAGCAGCTTTCAGATGAACACTGAAGCTTTCTTT.

The CDR3 sequence is CASSLSGVATEAFF. CDR3 coding DNA: TGTGCCAGCAGTTTATCCGGTGTCGCCACTGAAGCTTTCTTT. This chain connects TRBV27 to TRBJ1-1; D is unclear. The V gene's germline CDR1 is MNHEY and CDR2 SMNVEV (reference sequence). This CDR3 has 14 amino acids. Trimming removed 0 bases at V and 4 bases at J, with 9 bases between.

The chain recombines TRBV27 with TRBJ1-5, with 7 bases that match TRBD1. Trimming took 5 bases from V and 3 from J; bases not matched to a gene: 7. CDR1 and CDR2 (germline): MNHEY, SMNVEV (reference sequence). The CDR3 totals 15 residues. The CDR3 DNA reads TGTGCCAGCAGTCCCGACAGGGTGTACAATCAGCCCCAGCATTTT. Amino acid sequence: CASSPDRVYNQPQHF.

The chain has TRBV28 and TRBJ1-4; 8 bases are a match to TRBD1. Trimming removed 0 bases from V and 7 bases from J; junction bases left unmatched: 7. Germline V lookup: CDR1 MDHEN, CDR2 SYDVKM. This CDR3 has 16 amino acids. CDR3 coding DNA: TGTGCCAGCAGTTTATGGGACAGGGTCGAAGGTGAAAAACTGTTTTTT. It is translated as CASSLWDRVEGEKLFF.

This clone has only a few counts. The rearrangement joins TRBV5-1 to TRBJ2-1; TRBD2 matches 9 bases. The CDR3 has 14 amino acids. The germline V gene has CDR1 SGHRS and CDR2 YFSETQ. Trimming at V came to 2 bases and at J to 10 bases, leaving 7 bases not matched to a gene. CDR3: CASSLLAGVREQFF. The CDR3 coding sequence is TGCGCCAGCAGCTTATTAGCGGGAGTCAGGGAGCAGTTCTTC.

The chain combines TRBV5-1 with TRBJ2-7, with D unresolved. V lost 0 bases, J lost 5 bases, and 15 bases lay in between. CDR3 size: 15 residues. Looked up from germline, CDR1 is SGHRS and CDR2 is YFSETQ. The CDR3 DNA sequence: TGCGCCAGCAGCTTGGGACAACTCCCTGGGGACGAGCAGTACTTC. Its translation is CASSLGQLPGDEQYF.

There are a few counts of this clone. The V and J genes are TRBV9 and TRBJ2-1; TRBD1 aligns across 8 bases. There are 16 residues in the CDR3. Per germline, CDR1 SGDLS and CDR2 YYNGEE. With V trimmed by 0 bases and J by 8 bases, 10 bases remained unmatched. CDR3 coding DNA: TGTGCCAGCAGCGTAGAGTGGACAGGGCCCTGGCATGAGCAGTTCTTC. This translates into CASSVEWTGPWHEQFF.

This clone was counted a few times. The chain carries TRBV13 and TRBJ1-2; a possible D gene is TRBD1 (5 bases). The CDR3 has 13 residues. Trimming shortened V by 3 bases and J by 3 bases, and 8 bases separated the two germline ends. CDR1 PRHDT and CDR2 FYEKMQ come from the germline V gene (reference sequence). The CDR3 DNA reads TGTGCCAGCAGCTTGGGCAGGGACTATGGCTACACCTTC. It specifies CASSLGRDYGYTF.

The chain employs TRBV11-2 and TRBJ2-1, with D possibly being TRBD2 (6 bases). The germline V and J ends were trimmed by 3 bases and 4 bases, with 10 bases remaining between them. This CDR3 is built from 14 residues. CDR1 and CDR2 from the germline V gene are SGHAT and FQNNGV. The CDR3 is CASSFRDSYNEQFF. CDR3 sequence (DNA): TGTGCCAGCAGCTTTAGGGACTCGTACAATGAGCAGTTCTTC.

This clone was observed a handful of times. This rearrangement joins TRBV5-1 to TRBJ1-1; D not resolved. The CDR3 runs 15 residues. V was clipped by 5 bases and J by 4 bases, with 18 bases between them. Germline loops: CDR1 SGHRS, CDR2 YFSETQ. In DNA, the CDR3 is TGCGCCAGCAGTTTTGGGCCCACCGGAGGCACTGAAGCTTTCTTT. This gives the protein CASSFGPTGGTEAFF.

Only a few counts were recorded for this clone. The chain couples TRBV2 to TRBJ2-1, with 8 bases identical to TRBD1. V lost 6 bases and J lost 2; bases outside the gene matches: 12. Germline CDR1 is SNHLY and CDR2 is FYNNEI. This CDR3 has 17 amino acids. CDR3 residues: CASSSIGQGATYNEQFF. CDR3 DNA: TGTGCCAGCAGCTCCATCGGGCAGGGGGCCACCTACAATGAGCAGTTCTTC.

J is TRBJ2-3 and V is TRBV28; TRBD1 might be the D (5 bases). The V gene lost 2 bases and the J gene lost 0 bases, with 9 bases spanning the gap. The CDR3 contains 15 residues. Germline CDR1 reads MDHEN; CDR2 reads SYDVKM. The CDR3 here is CASSLMSGSTDTQYF. Written as DNA, the CDR3 is TGTGCCAGCAGTTTAATGTCAGGGAGCACAGATACGCAGTATTTT.

The chain has TRBV7-2 and TRBJ2-5, with 7 bases identical to TRBD1. Trimming at V came to 6 bases and at J to 4 bases, leaving 8 bases not matched to a gene. The CDR3 contains 14 residues. Germline V gene data show CDR1 as SGHTA and CDR2 as FQGNSA. DNA of the CDR3: TGTGCCAGCAGTTCATCAGGGGGTGGAGAGACCCAGTACTTC. Translating gives CASSSSGGGETQYF.

The chain uses TRBV2 and TRBJ1-1; no firm D call. Germline V lookup: CDR1 SNHLY, CDR2 FYNNEI. The CDR3 is 12 amino acids. Trimming left V 2 bases short and J 8 bases short, with 9 bases between. The CDR3 is CASSERRVEAFF. The CDR3, as DNA: TGTGCCAGCAGTGAAAGAAGGGTCGAAGCTTTCTTT.

This clone was seen only a few times. Other DNA sequences within the sample encode an identical CDR3. The chain joins TRBV4-3 to TRBJ1-2, with D unclear. CDR3 length: 15 amino acids. Trimming removed 0 bases from V and 5 bases from J, with 13 bases in between. The germline gives CDR1 LGHNA, CDR2 YSLEER. The CDR3 nucleotides read TGCGCCAGCAGCCAAGACCCCGGGGAAATTTATGGCTACACCTTC. This translates into CASSQDPGEIYGYTF.

This chain uses TRBV5-8 with TRBJ2-2; D is unclear. The CDR3 is made up of 13 amino acids. The V end was cut by 6 bases, the J end by 2 bases, with 8 bases between. CDR1 is SGHTS and CDR2 is YDEGEE in the germline V gene. The CDR3 protein is CASNLLNTGELFF. The CDR3 nucleotides are TGTGCCAGCAATTTGCTAAACACCGGGGAGCTGTTTTTT.

This chain connects TRBV9 to TRBJ2-1; TRBD2 aligns across 13 bases. The CDR3 runs 17 residues. Looked up from germline, CDR1 is SGDLS and CDR2 is YYNGEE. V lost 0 bases to trimming and J lost 7 bases; unmatched junction nucleotides: 7. The CDR3 sequence: CASSVGGGLAGANEQFF. CDR3 bases: TGTGCCAGCAGCGTAGGAGGTGGACTAGCGGGAGCTAATGAGCAGTTCTTC.

This chain links TRBV5-1 with TRBJ2-3; D possibly corresponds to TRBD2 (6 bases). V gave up 1 base and J gave up 3 bases, with 12 bases separating them. CDR1 and CDR2 from the germline V gene are SGHRS and YFSETQ. The CDR3 totals 15 residues. The CDR3 DNA sequence: TGCGCCAGCAGCTTGCTCGGGAGAGATACAGATACGCAGTATTTT. Its translation is CASSLLGRDTDTQYF.

This chain links TRBV7-6 with TRBJ2-7; the D is unclear. V gave up 1 base and J gave up 6 bases, with 10 bases separating them. This CDR3 is built from 13 residues. CDR1 and CDR2 from the germline V gene are SGHVS and FNYEAQ. The CDR3 region is CASSLESRAEQYF. The CDR3 DNA sequence: TGTGCCAGCAGCTTAGAAAGCCGGGCCGAGCAGTACTTC.

This rearrangement joins TRBV2 to TRBJ1-2; D may be TRBD1 (5 bases). In germline, CDR1 is SNHLY, CDR2 FYNNEI. The CDR3 loop spans 13 amino acids. V lost 6 bases and J 2 bases, leaving 10 bases between the germline ends. DNA of the CDR3: TGTGCCAGCAGCGGGACGTTCAACTATGGCTACACCTTC. Its translation: CASSGTFNYGYTF. The variable domain in full, completed from reference TRBV2 and TRBJ1-2, reads EPEVTQTPSHQVTQMGQEVILRCVPISNHLYFYWYRQILGQKVEFLVSFYNNEISEKSEIFDDQFSVERPDGSNFTLKIRSTKLEDSAMYFCASSGTFNYGYTFGSGTRLTVV.